Shown below are 32 T cell receptor beta chains from a single sample sequenced in a study of blood T cell repertoires in COVID-19. The table came from immunoSEQ multiplex PCR; TCRdb's copy has only in-frame clones and leaves some out. This sample carries about 99,000 clones, approximately 80% of them seen once, and the ten largest clones take 9.5% to 15%. Sample: peripheral blood. These receptors all come from a human donor in a cohort sampled during active COVID-19.

The V call is TRBV5-1, the J call TRBJ2-3; no definite D call. The germline gives CDR1 SGHRS, CDR2 YFSETQ. The V end lost 2 bases, the J end lost 2 bases, and 15 bases lay between the germline ends. The CDR3 has 16 residues. CDR3 sequence reads: CASSFWLGMATDTQYF. CDR3 nucleotide sequence: TGCGCCAGCAGCTTCTGGCTTGGTATGGCCACAGATACGCAGTATTTT. Together with reference TRBV5-1 and TRBJ2-3, the CDR3 gives the full variable domain: KAGVTQTPRYLIKTRGQQVTLSCSPISGHRSVSWYQQTPGQGLQFLFEYFSETQRNKGNFPGRFSGRQFSNSRSEMNVSTLELGDSALYLCASSFWLGMATDTQYFGPGTRLTVL.

The CDR3 bases are TGTGCCAGCAGTTTTGGGCAGGGTTCTGGCTACACCTTC. This encodes CASSFGQGSGYTF. J is TRBJ1-2 and V is TRBV12-3 or TRBV12-4, with D perhaps matching TRBD1 (5 bases). Deletions cut 3 bases from V and 7 bases from J, with 12 bases between. This CDR3 region has 13 residues.

This clone was seen only once. The junction and the germline gene differ at one end; a read error may be behind it. The V gene is TRBV14, the J gene TRBJ1-6; TRBD1 is a possible D gene (6 bases). The CDR3 spans 12 residues. Germline CDR1 is SGHDN and CDR2 is FVKESK. CDR3 residues: CATGFHNSPLHF. CDR3 bases: TGCGCAACAGGGTTCCATAATTCACCCCTCCACTTT. The variable domain in full, completed from reference TRBV14 and TRBJ1-6, reads EAGVTQFPSHSVIEKGQTVTLRCDPISGHDNLYWYRRVMGKEIKFLLHFVKESKQDESGMPNNRFLAERTGGTYSTLKVQPAELEDSGVYFCATGFHNSPLHFGNGTRLTVT.

A note on this clone: The same CDR3 can be traced to other DNA sequences in this sample. This chain links TRBV15 with TRBJ2-1; 7 bases line up with TRBD1. V shed 3 bases and J 3 bases; nucleotides not matched to a gene: 11. Germline lookup yields CDR1 LNHNV and CDR2 YYDKDF (reference sequence). The CDR3 sequence is 17 residues long. The CDR3 nucleotides are TGTGCCACCAGCAGTCCCCCCGAGGGGGCTATCTACAATGAGCAGTTCTTC. Encoded protein: CATSSPPEGAIYNEQFF.

V gene TRBV6-5 combines with J gene TRBJ1-4; D is possibly TRBD1 (6 bases). The germline V and J ends were trimmed by 4 bases and 5 bases, with 11 bases remaining between them. The CDR3 sequence is 14 residues long. CDR1 is MNHEY, CDR2 SVGAGI, per germline. CDR3 sequence reads: CASSLGGGNEKLFF. The CDR3 region has the DNA TGTGCCAGCAGTTTGGGAGGGGGAAATGAAAAACTGTTTTTT.

The chain has TRBV6-4 and TRBJ1-1; no clear D gene. Germline values: CDR1 MRHNA, CDR2 SNTAGT. The CDR3 sequence is 13 residues long. V was clipped by 5 bases and J by 2 bases, with 9 bases between them. CDR3 in DNA: TGTGCCAGCAGTCCCAGTGGCAACACTGAAGCTTTCTTT. Its protein product is CASSPSGNTEAFF.

The gene calls are TRBV29-1 and TRBJ1-3; D call uncertain. Deletions cut 5 bases from V and 0 bases from J, with 8 bases between. Germline V gene sequence: CDR1 SQVTM, CDR2 ANQGSEA. The length of the CDR3 is 13 residues. The CDR3 region is CSVNGGSGNTIYF. The CDR3 region has the DNA TGCAGCGTTAATGGAGGCTCTGGAAACACCATATATTTT.

The J gene is TRBJ2-3, the V gene TRBV10-2; TRBD2 matches 8 bases. Germline trimming cut 4 bases from V and 1 base from J; bases unmatched to any gene: 1. The CDR3 covers 14 residues. The germline V gene has CDR1 WSHSY and CDR2 SAAADI. CDR3 residues: CASSGSGGTDTQYF. DNA of the CDR3: TGCGCCAGCAGTGGTAGCGGGGGCACAGATACGCAGTATTTT.

This chain links TRBV7-2 with TRBJ1-2; tentatively, D is TRBD1 (6 bases). The V gene's germline CDR1 is SGHTA and CDR2 FQGNSA. V lost 5 bases, J lost 9 bases, and 19 bases lay in between. CDR3 length: 14 residues. The CDR3 bases are TGTGCCAGCAGCCCGCGCCCCAACAGGGAAAGCTACACCTTC. Its protein product is CASSPRPNRESYTF.

This chain uses TRBV5-1 with TRBJ2-3; 9 bases are a match to TRBD1. V shed 1 base and J 4 bases; nucleotides not matched to a gene: 4. This CDR3 has 15 amino acids. Germline-derived CDR1 and CDR2 are SGHRS and YFSETQ. The DNA of the CDR3 is TGCGCCAGCAGCTTGACAGGGGGCGAACCAGATACGCAGTATTTT. Translation: CASSLTGGEPDTQYF.

The rearrangement uses TRBV7-8 and TRBJ1-1; 7 nucleotides match TRBD1. Germline-derived CDR1 and CDR2 are SGHVS and FQNEAQ. V lost 3 bases to trimming and J lost 1 base; unmatched junction nucleotides: 2. This CDR3 contains 14 residues. This CDR3 reads CASSLGQTNTEAFF. CDR3 bases: TGTGCCAGCAGCTTGGGACAGACGAACACTGAAGCTTTCTTT.

The CDR3 region has the DNA TGTGCCAGCAGCTTAAGGGAGGTAGATACGCAGTATTTT. Translating gives CASSLREVDTQYF. This rearrangement joins TRBV7-3 to TRBJ2-3; D is perhaps TRBD2 (6 bases). Trimming pared 1 base from V and 5 bases from J, leaving 7 bases between. This CDR3 contains 13 residues. CDR1 and CDR2 from the germline V gene are SGHTA and FQGTGA. The full variable domain, with the rest looked up from reference TRBV7-3 and TRBJ2-3, is GAGVSQTPSNKVTEKGKYVELRCDPISGHTALYWYRQSLGQGPEFLIYFQGTGAADDSGLPNDRFFAVRPEGSVSTLKIQRTERGDSAVYLCASSLREVDTQYFGPGTRLTVL.

This chain uses TRBV6-5 with TRBJ1-2, with TRBD1 matching 7 bases. There are 14 residues in the CDR3. Losses at the gene ends were 2 bases for V and 5 bases for J; bases not matched to a gene: 5. The germline V gene has CDR1 MNHEY and CDR2 SVGAGI. The CDR3 here is CASSYGTEIYGYTF. CDR3 DNA sequence: TGTGCCAGCAGTTACGGGACAGAAATTTATGGCTACACCTTC.

The chain carries TRBV18 and TRBJ1-1; the D gene is possibly TRBD1 (5 bases). CDR1 and CDR2 from the germline V gene are KGHSH and LQKENI. The V and J ends lost 1 base and 4 bases respectively, with 7 bases between them. The CDR3 runs 13 residues. The CDR3 sequence: CASSPRQITEAFF. CDR3 nucleotides: TGTGCCAGCTCACCACGACAGATCACTGAAGCTTTCTTT. The variable domain in full, with the rest retrieved from reference TRBV18 and TRBJ1-1, is NAGVMQNPRHLVRRRGQEARLRCSPMKGHSHVYWYRQLPEEGLKFMVYLQKENIIDESGMPKERFSAEFPKEGPSILRIQQVVRGDSAAYFCASSPRQITEAFFGQGTRLTVV.

This sequence joins TRBV9 and TRBJ2-3; possible D gene TRBD2, 6 bases. Trimming left V 1 base short and J 0 bases short, with 9 bases between. The CDR3 is 15 amino acids. The germline V gene has CDR1 SGDLS and CDR2 YYNGEE. CDR3 coding DNA: TGTGCCAGCAGCGTATTAGCGGCTAGCACAGATACGCAGTATTTT. As protein: CASSVLAASTDTQYF.

The gene calls are TRBV5-4 and TRBJ1-1; D may be TRBD1 (5 bases). The CDR3 spans 14 residues. V dropped 1 base and J dropped 4 bases, with 11 bases sitting between them. CDR1 and CDR2 (germline): SGHNT, YYREEE (reference sequence). DNA for the CDR3: TGTGCCAGCAGCTTGCGGCAGGGAAGCACTGAAGCTTTCTTT. It codes for CASSLRQGSTEAFF.

This chain connects TRBV20-1 to TRBJ2-3; no reliable D call. Germline CDR1 DFQATT, CDR2 SNEGSKA (reference sequence). The V end lost 6 bases, the J end lost 6 bases, and 10 bases lay between the germline ends. CDR3 length: 11 residues. The CDR3 here is CSAPLGDTQYF. The CDR3 bases are TGCAGTGCCCCCCTCGGGGATACGCAGTATTTT.

The rearrangement uses TRBV27 and TRBJ1-1, with 8 bases that match TRBD1. V lost 5 bases and J lost 5; bases outside the gene matches: 10. CDR1 and CDR2 (germline): MNHEY, SMNVEV (reference sequence). The CDR3 spans 15 residues. In DNA form, the CDR3 reads TGTGCCAGCAGTCCCCGGACAGGGCAGAGGACTGAAGCTTTCTTT. Amino acid sequence: CASSPRTGQRTEAFF.

This clone showed up just a few times. This chain joins TRBV5-1 and TRBJ1-6; D remains ambiguous. This CDR3 spans 14 amino acids. CDR1 and CDR2 from the germline V gene are SGHRS and YFSETQ. Trimming cost V 5 bases and J 7 bases, with 13 bases left between them. The DNA of the CDR3 is TGCGCCAGCAGGCCCGGGTCAACCAATTCACCCCTCCACTTT. It codes for CASRPGSTNSPLHF.

The gene calls are TRBV29-1 and TRBJ1-1; a possible D gene is TRBD1 (5 bases). V lost 1 base to trimming and J lost 1 base, with 10 bases between them. This CDR3 has 14 amino acids. CDR1 is SQVTM, CDR2 ANQGSEA, per germline. CDR3 loop: CSVEVGQGNTEAFF. Here the CDR3 DNA reads TGCAGCGTTGAAGTAGGGCAGGGGAACACTGAAGCTTTCTTT.

The chain's CDR3 is CATGQTYNEQFF. CDR3 nucleotide sequence: TGTGCCACCGGTCAGACATACAATGAGCAGTTCTTC. The chain employs TRBV15 and TRBJ2-1; D ambiguous. V dropped 8 bases and J dropped 4 bases, with 9 bases sitting between them. The CDR3 runs to 12 residues. From germline, CDR1 is LNHNV and CDR2 YYDKDF (reference sequence).

The CDR3 coding sequence is TGTGCCAGCAGCTCCGAGCTACTGGGACAACAGGGCAAAAACATTCAGTACTTC. Translated: CASSSELLGQQGKNIQYF. The rearrangement joins TRBV11-3 to TRBJ2-4, with D possibly TRBD1 on 6 matching bases. Germline CDR1 reads SGHNT; CDR2 reads YENEEA. V dropped 4 bases and J dropped 3 bases, with 22 bases sitting between them. The CDR3 sequence is 18 residues long.

CDR3 coding DNA: TGTGCCAGCAGCTTAGGAGGGGCCACAGATACGCAGTATTTT. Residues: CASSLGGATDTQYF. The genes are TRBV7-3 and TRBJ2-3, with D tentatively TRBD2 (6 bases). The germline gives CDR1 SGHTA, CDR2 FQGTGA. With 2 bases removed from V and 2 bases from J, the gap between germline ends came to 8 bases. The CDR3 is 14 residues long.

The chain joins TRBV12-5 to TRBJ1-1; perhaps TRBD1 as D (5 bases). Trimming stripped 1 base from V and 5 bases from J, with 8 bases between. Germline V gene data show CDR1 as LGHNT and CDR2 as FRNRAP. The CDR3 covers 13 residues. CDR3 nucleotides: TGTGCTAGTGGTTTGGACGGGGGGACTGAAGCTTTCTTT. It yields the protein CASGLDGGTEAFF.

The chain combines TRBV7-8 with TRBJ2-1; 7 positions agree with TRBD2. V lost 5 bases and J lost 5; bases outside the gene matches: 9. CDR3 length: 15 residues. CDR1 SGHVS and CDR2 FQNEAQ come from the germline V gene. The CDR3 protein is CASSRRAGLNNEQFF. CDR3 nucleotides: TGTGCCAGCAGCCGTCGCGCGGGACTAAACAATGAGCAGTTCTTC.

The chain recombines TRBV6-5 with TRBJ2-5; 7 nucleotides align to TRBD2. Germline values: CDR1 MNHEY, CDR2 SVGAGI. The CDR3 contains 14 residues. The junction had 9 bases not matched to a gene; V was cut back by 10 bases and J by 1 base. For the CDR3, the DNA is TGTGCCATCGATTCGGGGGGTATCCAAGAGACCCAGTACTTC. This translates into CAIDSGGIQETQYF.

The chain recombines TRBV9 with TRBJ1-2, with 11 bases matching TRBD1. The germline V gene encodes CDR1 SGDLS and CDR2 YYNGEE. With V trimmed by 4 bases and J by 7 bases, 6 bases remained unmatched. The CDR3 has 14 residues. This CDR3 reads CASSTTDRGPGYTF. The CDR3 DNA sequence: TGTGCCAGCAGCACCACGGACAGGGGGCCTGGCTACACCTTC.

This rearrangement joins TRBV11-1 to TRBJ2-2; D not certain. CDR1 and CDR2 (germline): SGHAT, FQDESV (reference sequence). The CDR3 loop spans 13 amino acids. Trimming stripped 5 bases from V and 6 bases from J, with 10 bases between. CDR3 loop: CASSRESSGELFF. The DNA for the CDR3 is TGTGCCAGCAGCCGAGAATCATCCGGGGAGCTGTTTTTT.

The genes are TRBV14 and TRBJ1-2; D remains ambiguous. Deletions cut 1 base from V and 8 bases from J, with 8 bases between. This CDR3 spans 12 amino acids. Germline CDR1 reads SGHDN; CDR2 reads FVKESK. CDR3 residues: CASSQAGPGYTF. The CDR3 nucleotides are TGTGCCAGCAGCCAAGCAGGTCCCGGCTACACCTTC.

J is TRBJ2-1 and V is TRBV4-1, with 7 bases aligning to TRBD2. V lost 3 bases and J lost 10; bases outside the gene matches: 9. The length of the CDR3 is 14 residues. Per the germline V gene, CDR1 is MGHRA and CDR2 is YSYEKL. CDR3 residues: CASSHRRGVGEQFF. CDR3 sequence (DNA): TGCGCCAGCAGCCACAGACGGGGGGTCGGGGAGCAGTTCTTC.

The rearrangement joins TRBV2 to TRBJ1-6; TRBD1 matches 7 bases. V trimming: 7 bases; J trimming: 7 bases; junction bases outside the gene matches: 13. There are 16 residues in the CDR3. Germline V gene data show CDR1 as SNHLY and CDR2 as FYNNEI. The CDR3 nucleotides are TGTGCCAGCAAATCCCTGGCAGGGGGGAGGAATTCACCCCTCCACTTT. Amino acid sequence: CASKSLAGGRNSPLHF.

The chain couples TRBV3-1 (or the pseudogene TRBV3-2) to TRBJ1-2; TRBD1 aligns across 8 bases. Germline values: CDR1 LGHDT, CDR2 YNNKEL (reference sequence). The length of the CDR3 is 13 residues. Germline trimming cut 4 bases from V and 4 bases from J; bases unmatched to any gene: 2. The chain's CDR3 is CASSPGQGYGYTF. The CDR3 DNA is TGTGCCAGCAGCCCCGGACAGGGCTATGGCTACACCTTC.